Each of the 9 T cell receptor beta chains below was sequenced from the same sample in a study of Ad26.COV2.S vaccination and SARS-CoV-2 variants. The sample's treatment: about 20 received Ad26.COV2.S at low or high dose, single or two shots; about 5 received placebo; per-sample allocation not given. Samples came from day 63 after the first vaccine or placebo injection. The method was immunoSEQ multiplex PCR; TCRdb's version includes in-frame clones alone and lacks a portion of them. The sample contains 350,000 to 450,000 clones, approximately 83% of which appear only once. The sample was peripheral blood, taken in a trial of Ad26.COV2.S vaccine versus placebo. Receptors were obtained from a person between 18 and 60 years old who received the Ad26.COV2.S COVID-19 vaccine or a placebo.

This clone has more than one count but fewer than ten. The CDR3 sequence: CASSSPYRNSNQPQHF. The CDR3 DNA is TGTGCCAGCAGTTCCCCCTACAGGAATAGCAATCAGCCCCAGCATTTT. The chain has TRBV28 and TRBJ1-5, with a weak D call TRBD1 (5 bases). The CDR3 runs 16 residues. CDR1 MDHEN and CDR2 SYDVKM come from the germline V gene. The germline V and J ends were trimmed by 4 bases and 0 bases, with 13 bases remaining between them.

This chain connects TRBV19 to TRBJ1-1; possible D gene TRBD1, 6 bases. Deletions cut 3 bases from V and 9 bases from J, with 17 bases between. Germline V gene data show CDR1 as LNHDA and CDR2 as SQIVND (reference sequence). This CDR3 has 14 amino acids. The CDR3 DNA is TGTGCCAGTAGTATCGACCGGACAGTCGGGAAAGCTTTCTTT. Translated: CASSIDRTVGKAFF. Using reference TRBV19 and TRBJ1-1 for the parts outside the CDR3, the full variable domain is DGGITQSPKYLFRKEGQNVTLSCEQNLNHDAMYWYRQDPGQGLRLIYYSQIVNDFQKGDIAEGYSVSREKKESFPLTVTSAQKNPTAFYLCASSIDRTVGKAFFGQGTRLTVV.

The chain carries TRBV6-2 or TRBV6-3 and TRBJ2-5, with D possibly being TRBD1 (6 bases). The CDR3 loop spans 17 amino acids. V gave up 6 bases and J gave up 3 bases, with 23 bases separating them. CDR1 and CDR2 (germline): MNHEY, SVGEGT. CDR3 loop: CASSPGVGAKWEETQYF. DNA of the CDR3: TGTGCCAGCAGCCCCGGCGTGGGGGCGAAGTGGGAAGAGACCCAGTACTTC.

The rearrangement joins TRBV15 to TRBJ2-1; 12 positions agree with TRBD2. CDR1 and CDR2 from the germline V gene are LNHNV and YYDKDF (reference sequence). This CDR3 region has 18 residues. The junction had 13 bases not matched to a gene; V was cut back by 5 bases and J by 5 bases. CDR3 bases: TGTGCCACCAGCGAGACCCCACCCCTAGCGGGAGGGAACAATGAGCAGTTCTTC. Residues: CATSETPPLAGGNNEQFF.

V is TRBV19 and J is TRBJ1-5; the D is unclear. The V gene lost 5 bases and the J gene lost 9 bases, with 17 bases spanning the gap. The CDR3 length is 14 residues. CDR1 LNHDA and CDR2 SQIVND come from the germline V gene (reference sequence). CDR3 DNA sequence: TGTGCCAGTAGTTCATCCGCGGGATCAAGGCCCCAGCATTTT. Its protein is CASSSSAGSRPQHF.

This chain connects TRBV20-1 to TRBJ1-2; D is ambiguous. The length of the CDR3 is 14 residues. V lost 3 bases, J lost 5 bases, and 16 bases lay in between. Germline V gives CDR1 DFQATT, CDR2 SNEGSKA (reference sequence). The CDR3 region is CSASNSRGGYGYTF. CDR3 DNA sequence: TGCAGTGCTAGTAATAGCCGTGGAGGTTATGGCTACACCTTC.

The rearrangement uses TRBV5-1 and TRBJ2-7; no definite D call. In germline, CDR1 is SGHRS, CDR2 YFSETQ. CDR3 length: 11 amino acids. Trimming removed 3 bases at V and 6 bases at J, with 7 bases between. In nucleotides, the CDR3 is TGCGCCAGCAGCTATAGCAGCGAGCAGTACTTC. It encodes CASSYSSEQYF. Using reference TRBV5-1 and TRBJ2-7 for the parts outside the CDR3, the full variable domain is KAGVTQTPRYLIKTRGQQVTLSCSPISGHRSVSWYQQTPGQGLQFLFEYFSETQRNKGNFPGRFSGRQFSNSRSEMNVSTLELGDSALYLCASSYSSEQYFGPGTRLTVT.

The J gene is TRBJ2-7, the V gene TRBV4-2; 7 nucleotides match TRBD2. There are 16 residues in the CDR3. V trimming: 0 bases; J trimming: 2 bases; junction bases outside the gene matches: 7. Germline lookup yields CDR1 LGHNA and CDR2 YNFKEQ. CDR3 sequence reads: CASSQDITSVPYEQYF. CDR3 nucleotide sequence: TGTGCCAGCAGCCAAGATATAACTAGCGTCCCCTACGAGCAGTACTTC.

The V call is TRBV6-5, the J call TRBJ1-3; 9 nucleotides match TRBD1. CDR1 and CDR2 from the germline V gene are MNHEY and SVGAGI. This CDR3 spans 15 amino acids. V lost 7 bases to trimming and J lost 4 bases; unmatched junction nucleotides: 8. This CDR3 reads CASKRQGDRGNTIYF. The CDR3 DNA reads TGTGCCAGCAAGAGACAGGGGGATAGAGGAAACACCATATATTTT.